This TCR beta chain was observed in a study of blood T cell repertoires in COVID-19. The V and J ends lost 11 bases and 4 bases respectively, with 17 bases between them. The CDR3 length is 13 residues. Germline V gene sequence: CDR1 MDHEN, CDR2 SYDVKM. This clone was seen a single time. Method: immunoSEQ multiplex PCR; TCRdb's copy keeps in-frame clones and lacks some. The table includes some 100,000 clones, just over 90% detected once. The V call is TRBV28, the J call TRBJ1-2; D may be TRBD1 (5 bases). This TCR derives from a man in his 60s with acute or convalescent COVID-19. Sequencing input: peripheral blood. Here the CDR3 DNA reads TGTGCCGGGTATGGGGCAGGCTCCTATGGCTACACCTTC. Translated, it gives CAGYGAGSYGYTF.